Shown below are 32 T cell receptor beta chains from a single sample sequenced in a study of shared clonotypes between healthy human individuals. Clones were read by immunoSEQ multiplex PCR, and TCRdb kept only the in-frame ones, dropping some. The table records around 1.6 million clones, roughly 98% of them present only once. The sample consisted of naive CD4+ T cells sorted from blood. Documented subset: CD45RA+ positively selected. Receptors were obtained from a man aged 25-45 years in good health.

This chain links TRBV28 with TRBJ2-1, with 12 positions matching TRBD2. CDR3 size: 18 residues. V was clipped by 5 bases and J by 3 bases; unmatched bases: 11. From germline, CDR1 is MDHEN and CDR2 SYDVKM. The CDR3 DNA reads TGTGCCAGCAGTCCCCACAAACTAGCGGGAGGACTCTACAATGAGCAGTTCTTC. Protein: CASSPHKLAGGLYNEQFF.

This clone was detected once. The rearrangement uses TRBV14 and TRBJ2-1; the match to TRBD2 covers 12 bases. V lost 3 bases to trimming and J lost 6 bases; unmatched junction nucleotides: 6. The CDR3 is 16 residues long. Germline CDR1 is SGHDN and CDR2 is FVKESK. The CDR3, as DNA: TGTGCCAGCAGCCACCGAACTAGCGGGAGGAGCAATGAGCAGTTCTTC. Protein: CASSHRTSGRSNEQFF. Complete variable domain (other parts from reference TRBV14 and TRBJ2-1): EAGVTQFPSHSVIEKGQTVTLRCDPISGHDNLYWYRRVMGKEIKFLLHFVKESKQDESGMPNNRFLAERTGGTYSTLKVQPAELEDSGVYFCASSHRTSGRSNEQFFGPGTRLTVL.

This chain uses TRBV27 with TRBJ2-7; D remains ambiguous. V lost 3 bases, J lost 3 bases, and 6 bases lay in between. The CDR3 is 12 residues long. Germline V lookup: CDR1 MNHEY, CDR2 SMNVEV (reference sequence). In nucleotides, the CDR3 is TGTGCCAGCAGTTTTGTAGGCTACGAGCAGTACTTC. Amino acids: CASSFVGYEQYF.

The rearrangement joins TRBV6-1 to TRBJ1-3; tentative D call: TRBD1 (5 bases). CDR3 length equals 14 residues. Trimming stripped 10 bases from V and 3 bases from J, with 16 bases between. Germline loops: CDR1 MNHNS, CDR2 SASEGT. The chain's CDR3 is CAITQGRDGNTIYF. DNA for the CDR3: TGTGCCATCACTCAGGGAAGAGATGGAAACACCATATATTTT.

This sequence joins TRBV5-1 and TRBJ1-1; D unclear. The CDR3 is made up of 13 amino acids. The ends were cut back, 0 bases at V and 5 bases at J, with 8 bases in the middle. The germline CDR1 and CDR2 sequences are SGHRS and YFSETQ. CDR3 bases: TGCGCCAGCAGCTTGGCGGTAGGTACTGAAGCTTTCTTT. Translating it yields CASSLAVGTEAFF.

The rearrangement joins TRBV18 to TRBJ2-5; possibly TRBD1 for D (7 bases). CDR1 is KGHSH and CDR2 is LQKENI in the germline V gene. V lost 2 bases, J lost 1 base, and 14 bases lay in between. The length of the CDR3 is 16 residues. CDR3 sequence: CASSPVGRGAQETQYF. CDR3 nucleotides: TGTGCCAGCTCACCAGTGGGCAGGGGGGCCCAAGAGACCCAGTACTTC.

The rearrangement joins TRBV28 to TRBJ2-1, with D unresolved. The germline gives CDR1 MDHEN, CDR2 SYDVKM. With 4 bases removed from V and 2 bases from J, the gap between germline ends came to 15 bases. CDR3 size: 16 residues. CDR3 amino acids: CASSSPFGLAYNEQFF. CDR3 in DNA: TGTGCCAGCAGTTCCCCCTTCGGGCTGGCCTACAATGAGCAGTTCTTC. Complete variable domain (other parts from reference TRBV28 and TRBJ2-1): DVKVTQSSRYLVKRTGEKVFLECVQDMDHENMFWYRQDPGLGLRLIYFSYDVKMKEKGDIPEGYSVSREKKERFSLILESASTNQTSMYLCASSSPFGLAYNEQFFGPGTRLTVL.

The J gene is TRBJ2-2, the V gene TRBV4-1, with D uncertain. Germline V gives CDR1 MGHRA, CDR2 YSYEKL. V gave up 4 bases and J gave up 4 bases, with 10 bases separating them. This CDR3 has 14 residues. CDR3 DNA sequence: TGCGCCAGCAGCCCGCTAATAGCCACCGGGGAGCTGTTTTTT. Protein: CASSPLIATGELFF.

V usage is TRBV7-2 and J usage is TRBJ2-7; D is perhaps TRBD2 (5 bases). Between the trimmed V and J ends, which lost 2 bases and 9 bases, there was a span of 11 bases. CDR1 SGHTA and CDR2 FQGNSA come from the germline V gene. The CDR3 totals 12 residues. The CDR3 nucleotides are TGTGCCAGCAGCTTATGGGAGAGAGGGCAGTACTTC. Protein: CASSLWERGQYF. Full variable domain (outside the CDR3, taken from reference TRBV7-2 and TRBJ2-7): GAGVSQSPSNKVTEKGKDVELRCDPISGHTALYWYRQSLGQGLEFLIYFQGNSAPDKSGLPSDRFSAERTGGSVSTLTIQRTQQEDSAVYLCASSLWERGQYFGPGTRLTVT.

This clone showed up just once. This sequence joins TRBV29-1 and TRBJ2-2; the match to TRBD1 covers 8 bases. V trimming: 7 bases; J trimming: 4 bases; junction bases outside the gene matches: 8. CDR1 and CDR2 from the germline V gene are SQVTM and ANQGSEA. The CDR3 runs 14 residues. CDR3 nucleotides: TGCAGCGGATGGACAGGGCCAGGCACCGGGGAGCTGTTTTTT. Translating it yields CSGWTGPGTGELFF.

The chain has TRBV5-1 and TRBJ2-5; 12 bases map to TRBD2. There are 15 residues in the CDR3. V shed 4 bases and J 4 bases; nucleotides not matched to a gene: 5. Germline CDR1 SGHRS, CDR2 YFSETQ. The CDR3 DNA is TGCGCCAGCAGCGCTCCGGGACTAGCGGGAGAGACCCAGTACTTC. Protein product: CASSAPGLAGETQYF.

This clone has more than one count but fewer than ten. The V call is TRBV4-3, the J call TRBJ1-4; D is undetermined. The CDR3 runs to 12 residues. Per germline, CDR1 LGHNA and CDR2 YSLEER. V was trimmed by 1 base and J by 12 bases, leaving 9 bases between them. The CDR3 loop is CASSQVPTELFF. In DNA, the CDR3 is TGCGCCAGCAGCCAAGTTCCCACGGAACTGTTTTTT.

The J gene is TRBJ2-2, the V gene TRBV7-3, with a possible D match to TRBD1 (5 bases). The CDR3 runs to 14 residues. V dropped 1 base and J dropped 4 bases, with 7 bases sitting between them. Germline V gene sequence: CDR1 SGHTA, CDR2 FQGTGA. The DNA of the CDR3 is TGTGCCAGCAGCTTAAGTGGGGCCACCGGGGAGCTGTTTTTT. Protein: CASSLSGATGELFF.

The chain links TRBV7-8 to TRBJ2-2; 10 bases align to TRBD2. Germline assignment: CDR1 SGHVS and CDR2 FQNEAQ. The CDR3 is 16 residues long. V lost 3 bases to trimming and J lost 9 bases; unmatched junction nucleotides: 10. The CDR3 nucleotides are TGTGCCAGCAGCTTTGCGGCTAGCGGGAGCTTCCGGGAGCTGTTTTTT. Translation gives CASSFAASGSFRELFF.

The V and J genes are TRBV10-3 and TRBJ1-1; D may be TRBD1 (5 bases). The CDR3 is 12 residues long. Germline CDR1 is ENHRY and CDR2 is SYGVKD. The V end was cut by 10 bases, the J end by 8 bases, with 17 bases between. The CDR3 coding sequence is TGTGCCACCCGAGGCGAGGGACCCGAAGCTTTCTTT. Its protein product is CATRGEGPEAFF.

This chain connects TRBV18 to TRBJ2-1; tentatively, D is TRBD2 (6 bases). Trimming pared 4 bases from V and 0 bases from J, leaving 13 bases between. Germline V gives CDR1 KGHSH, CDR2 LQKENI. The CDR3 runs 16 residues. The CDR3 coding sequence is TGTGCCAGCTCACTGTTTAGCGGACCCTCCTACAATGAGCAGTTCTTC. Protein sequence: CASSLFSGPSYNEQFF.

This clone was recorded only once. CDR3 nucleotide sequence: TGTGCCAGCAGCCAACCTCTTCGCGGGACAGGGGGCCAGTGGAGATACAATGAGCAGTTCTTC. Translated, it gives CASSQPLRGTGGQWRYNEQFF. The rearrangement links TRBV14 to TRBJ2-1; 12 bases line up with TRBD1. In germline, CDR1 is SGHDN, CDR2 FVKESK. With 2 bases clipped from V and 4 bases from J, the junction kept 18 bases outside the gene matches. The CDR3 is 21 residues long.

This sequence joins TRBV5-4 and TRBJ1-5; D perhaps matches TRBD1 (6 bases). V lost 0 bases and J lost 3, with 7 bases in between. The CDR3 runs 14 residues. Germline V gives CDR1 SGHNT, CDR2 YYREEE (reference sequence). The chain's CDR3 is CASSLGQDNQPQHF. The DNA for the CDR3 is TGTGCCAGCAGCTTGGGACAGGACAATCAGCCCCAGCATTTT.

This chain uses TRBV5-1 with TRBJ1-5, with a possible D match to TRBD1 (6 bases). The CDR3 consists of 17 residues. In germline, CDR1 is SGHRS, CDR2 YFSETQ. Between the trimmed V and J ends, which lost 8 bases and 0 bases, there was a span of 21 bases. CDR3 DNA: TGCGCCAGTCCGCGGGCCGGGGGCCGCTATAGCAATCAGCCCCAGCATTTT. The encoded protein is CASPRAGGRYSNQPQHF. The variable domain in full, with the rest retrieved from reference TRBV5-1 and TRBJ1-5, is KAGVTQTPRYLIKTRGQQVTLSCSPISGHRSVSWYQQTPGQGLQFLFEYFSETQRNKGNFPGRFSGRQFSNSRSEMNVSTLELGDSALYLCASPRAGGRYSNQPQHFGDGTRLSIL.

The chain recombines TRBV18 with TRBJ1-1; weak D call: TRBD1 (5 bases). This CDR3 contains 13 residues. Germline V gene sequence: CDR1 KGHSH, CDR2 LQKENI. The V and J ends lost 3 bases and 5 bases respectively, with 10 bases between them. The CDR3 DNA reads TGTGCCAGCTCACCGAAAAGACAGACTGAAGCTTTCTTT. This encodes CASSPKRQTEAFF.

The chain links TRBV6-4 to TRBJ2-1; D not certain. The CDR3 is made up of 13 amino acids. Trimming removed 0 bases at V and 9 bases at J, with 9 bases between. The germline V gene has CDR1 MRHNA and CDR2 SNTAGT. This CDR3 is CASSDSPSGEQFF. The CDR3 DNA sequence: TGTGCCAGCAGTGACTCACCGTCGGGTGAGCAGTTCTTC.

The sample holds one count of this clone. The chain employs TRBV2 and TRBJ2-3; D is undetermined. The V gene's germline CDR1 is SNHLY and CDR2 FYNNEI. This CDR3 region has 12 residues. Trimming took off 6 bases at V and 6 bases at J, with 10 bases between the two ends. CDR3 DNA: TGTGCCAGCAGGCTTCAAGAGGATACGCAGTATTTT. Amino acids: CASRLQEDTQYF.

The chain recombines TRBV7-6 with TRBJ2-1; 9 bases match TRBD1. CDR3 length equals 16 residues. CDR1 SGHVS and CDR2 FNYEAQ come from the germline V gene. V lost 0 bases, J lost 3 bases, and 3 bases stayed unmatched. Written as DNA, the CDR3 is TGTGCCAGCAGCTTAGCGCACAGGGGGCTCTACAATGAGCAGTTCTTC. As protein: CASSLAHRGLYNEQFF.

The CDR3 region is CASSRREGRETQYF. The CDR3 DNA sequence: TGTGCCAGCAGCCGGCGGGAGGGCCGGGAGACCCAGTACTTC. The chain is built from TRBV7-2 and TRBJ2-5; 9 nucleotides match TRBD2. The CDR3 is 14 residues long. In germline, CDR1 is SGHTA, CDR2 FQGNSA. V gave up 5 bases and J gave up 5 bases; unmatched junction bases: 6.

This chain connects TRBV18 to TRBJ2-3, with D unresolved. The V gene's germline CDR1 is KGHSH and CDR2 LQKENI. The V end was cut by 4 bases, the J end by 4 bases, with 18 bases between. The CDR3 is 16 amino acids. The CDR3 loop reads CASSQSPVGSADTQYF. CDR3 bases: TGTGCCAGCTCACAATCCCCGGTAGGGTCTGCAGATACGCAGTATTTT.

The CDR3 DNA reads as TGTGCCAGCAGCTTCTCAGGGGTGGTTACTGAAGCTTTCTTT. As protein: CASSFSGVVTEAFF. V gene TRBV7-9 combines with J gene TRBJ1-1, with a tentative D call TRBD1 (6 bases). CDR1 SEHNR and CDR2 FQNEAQ come from the germline V gene (reference sequence). Deletions cut 3 bases from V and 5 bases from J, with 13 bases between. The CDR3 has 14 residues.

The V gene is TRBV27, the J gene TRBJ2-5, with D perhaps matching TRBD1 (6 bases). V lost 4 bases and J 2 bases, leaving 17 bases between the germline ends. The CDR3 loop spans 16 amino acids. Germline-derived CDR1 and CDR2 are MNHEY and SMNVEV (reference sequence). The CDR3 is CASSWDTRPKQETQYF. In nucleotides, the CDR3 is TGTGCCAGCAGTTGGGACACACGTCCGAAACAAGAGACCCAGTACTTC.

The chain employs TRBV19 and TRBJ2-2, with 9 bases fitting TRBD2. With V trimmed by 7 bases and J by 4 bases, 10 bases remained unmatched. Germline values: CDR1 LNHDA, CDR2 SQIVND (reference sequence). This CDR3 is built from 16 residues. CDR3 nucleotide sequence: TGTGCCAGTACTACCCTAGGCGGGAGGGTCACCGGGGAGCTGTTTTTT. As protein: CASTTLGGRVTGELFF.

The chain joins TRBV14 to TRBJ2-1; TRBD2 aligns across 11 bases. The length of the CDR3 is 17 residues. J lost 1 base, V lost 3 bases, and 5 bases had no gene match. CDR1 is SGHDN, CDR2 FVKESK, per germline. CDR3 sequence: CASSHLAGGTSYNEQFF. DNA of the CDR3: TGTGCCAGCAGCCACCTAGCGGGAGGTACTTCCTACAATGAGCAGTTCTTC.

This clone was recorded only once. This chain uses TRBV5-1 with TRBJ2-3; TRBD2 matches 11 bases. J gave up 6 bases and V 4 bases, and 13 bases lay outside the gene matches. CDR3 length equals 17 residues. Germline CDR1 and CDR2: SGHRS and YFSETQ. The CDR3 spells CASSASSGRRGKDTQYF. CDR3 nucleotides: TGCGCCAGCAGCGCCTCTAGCGGGAGGAGGGGAAAGGATACGCAGTATTTT.

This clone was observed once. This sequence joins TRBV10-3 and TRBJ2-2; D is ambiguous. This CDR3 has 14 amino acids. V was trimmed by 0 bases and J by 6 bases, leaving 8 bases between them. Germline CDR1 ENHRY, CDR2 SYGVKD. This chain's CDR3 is CAISESTRAGELFF. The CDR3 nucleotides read TGTGCCATCAGTGAGTCCACTCGAGCCGGGGAGCTGTTTTTT.

The CDR3 DNA is TGTGCCAGCAGTGCACAGGGGGCCGGCGGGGAGCTGTTTTTT. Residues: CASSAQGAGGELFF. The chain joins TRBV2 to TRBJ2-2, with 9 nucleotides matching TRBD1. The trim removed 4 bases at V and 7 bases at J, leaving 4 bases unmatched. The length of the CDR3 is 14 residues. The germline CDR1 and CDR2 sequences are SNHLY and FYNNEI.